A selection of T cell receptor beta chains follows, all from one sample in a study of beta chain features in type 1 diabetes. Only in-frame clones appear in the TCRdb table, and some are missing; sequencing was by immunoSEQ multiplex PCR. This table has more than 300,000 clones, about a tenth appearing once. The sequenced sample consisted of central memory CD4+ T cells from blood. Every receptor here comes from a man aged 30 to 39 with type 1 diabetes. Each CDR3 is given with its conserved first and last residue. Each record gives: J gene, V gene, CDR3 protein.

TRBJ1-2 | TRBV21-1 | CASSRGYHGPHGYTF
TRBJ2-7 | TRBV6-6 | CASSVTRTEQYF
TRBJ1-1 | TRBV20-1 | CSAKLPPEAFF
TRBJ2-3 | TRBV5-6 | CASSLTSGDTQYF
TRBJ2-5 | TRBV5-1 | CASRESRETQYF
TRBJ1-1 | TRBV27 | CASSLETGAQAFF
TRBJ2-1 | TRBV7-6 | CASSLSPAANEQFF
TRBJ1-2 | TRBV28 | CASRVNYGYTF
TRBJ1-2 | TRBV29-1 | CSALVQGGGYTF
TRBJ2-3 | TRBV2 | CASSEIGSTPSAYF
TRBJ2-3 | TRBV7-8 | CASSQVQVRASGGARDTQYF
TRBJ2-5 | TRBV5-1 | CASSPPGQGGETQYF
TRBJ1-1 | TRBV27 | CASSLSQAYMNTEAFF
TRBJ1-2 | TRBV11-2 | CASSLSSSFGYGYTF
TRBJ1-2 | TRBV5-6 | CASSLGARIPYGYTF
TRBJ1-2 | TRBV30 | CAWAGEAYGYTF
TRBJ2-7 | TRBV21-1 | CASSKGQVSSYEQYF
TRBJ2-7 | TRBV7-8 | CASSPLAGPYEQYF
TRBJ1-1 | TRBV6-1 | CASSTSQNTEAFF
TRBJ1-1 | TRBV28 | CASSAVLINTEAFF
TRBJ2-7 | TRBV7-2 | CASSRGGSSYEQYF
TRBJ1-1 | TRBV7-2 | CASSRGQANTEAFF
TRBJ2-7 | TRBV19 | CASSTDRPYEQYF
TRBJ1-2 | TRBV18 | CASSPIQQAANYGYTF